The clone carrying this TCR beta chain was observed at least ten times. Antigen specificity is unknown. TCRdb reprocessed the 5' RACE reads with MiXCR, giving one entry per CDR3 protein. The sample has 200,000 to 250,000 distinct CDR3 sequences, over 9.5% seen once; the top ten hold 21%. This record comes from a study of CD8 T cells in ankylosing spondylitis. This CDR3 is 15 amino acids long. Germline lookup yields CDR1 SGDLS and CDR2 YYNGEE. Between the trimmed V and J ends, which lost 0 bases and 4 bases, there was a span of 8 bases. Study conclusions and caveats: Earlier literature documents some of the motif variants in reactive arthritis synovial fluid and blood.

Sequenced input: blood, either unsorted or a sorted T cell fraction (not recorded which). V and J are TRBV9 and TRBJ1-6; D is ambiguous. The TCR comes from a male donor with ankylosing spondylitis or in good health (not recorded which). CDR3 nucleotides: TGTGCCAGCAGCGTAGATGGGAATTATAATTCACCCCTCCACTTT. Amino acid sequence: CASSVDGNYNSPLHF.